These 9 T cell receptor beta chains share one sample of origin, sequenced in a study of blood T cell repertoires in COVID-19. Assay: immunoSEQ multiplex PCR; the TCRdb copy retains only in-frame clones and omits some. This table has about 290,000 clones, under 90% appearing once. The sequenced material came from PBMCs or T cells enriched from blood (not recorded which). The receptors were gathered from a woman aged 40-49 years who had recovered from COVID-19.

CDR3 sequence reads: CASSPARRGNYGYTF. CDR3 coding DNA: TGTGCCAGCAGTCCCGCACGGAGGGGTAACTATGGCTACACCTTC. J is TRBJ1-2 and V is TRBV6-2 or TRBV6-3; a weak D match, TRBD1 (5 bases). This CDR3 has 15 residues. Germline CDR1 is MNHEY and CDR2 is SVGEGT. V shed 5 bases and J shed 1 base, with 14 bases lying between them.

The V call is TRBV30, the J call TRBJ2-1; 10 bases line up with TRBD2. Per the germline V gene, CDR1 is GTSNPN and CDR2 is SVGIG (reference sequence). This CDR3 contains 22 residues. J was trimmed by 4 bases and V by 1 base; bases with no gene match: 25. In DNA form, the CDR3 reads TGTGCCTGGAGTGCCCCATCGCCTCTAGCGGGAGTCCGATGGGGTGCGTACAATGAGCAGTTCTTC. Residues: CAWSAPSPLAGVRWGAYNEQFF.

This chain connects TRBV29-1 to TRBJ1-1; D uncertain. The CDR3 has 11 residues. V lost 5 bases to trimming and J lost 5 bases, with 9 bases between them. The V gene's germline CDR1 is SQVTM and CDR2 ANQGSEA. The CDR3 loop is CSVQGQTEAFF. CDR3 sequence (DNA): TGCAGCGTTCAAGGGCAAACTGAAGCTTTCTTT.

CDR3 DNA sequence: TGTGCCAGCAGCCGAAATAGCTCCTATAATTCACCCCTCCACTTT. Its translation: CASSRNSSYNSPLHF. The chain employs TRBV6-4 and TRBJ1-6; D not certain. V lost 6 bases and J 0 bases, leaving 9 bases between the germline ends. Per germline, CDR1 MRHNA and CDR2 SNTAGT. This CDR3 is built from 15 residues.

V gene TRBV30 combines with J gene TRBJ1-3; D gene uncertain. The CDR3 runs 13 residues. The V end lost 0 bases, the J end lost 4 bases, and 7 bases lay between the germline ends. Germline CDR1 and CDR2: GTSNPN and SVGIG (reference sequence). CDR3 residues: CAWSVRAGNTIYF. CDR3 DNA: TGTGCCTGGAGTGTACGAGCGGGAAACACCATATATTTT.

The chain employs TRBV9 and TRBJ1-2; D not resolved. Trimming took off 0 bases at V and 3 bases at J, with 12 bases between the two ends. Germline CDR1 SGDLS, CDR2 YYNGEE. The CDR3 runs 15 residues. Here the CDR3 reads CASSVDGGGYYGYTF. CDR3 in DNA: TGTGCCAGCAGCGTAGACGGCGGAGGCTACTATGGCTACACCTTC.

This rearrangement joins TRBV7-2 to TRBJ2-4; 8 bases line up with TRBD2. This CDR3 region has 19 residues. V shed 3 bases and J 0 bases; nucleotides not matched to a gene: 13. Germline CDR1 SGHTA, CDR2 FQGNSA. CDR3 nucleotides: TGTGCCAGCAGCTTTACTAGCGGATCGTCCTCCTTAGCCAAAAACATTCAGTACTTC. It encodes CASSFTSGSSSLAKNIQYF.

This clone appeared a single time. V gene TRBV6-5 combines with J gene TRBJ1-1, with a possible D match to TRBD1 (6 bases). Germline V gene lookup returns CDR1 MNHEY and CDR2 SVGAGI. Trimming stripped 5 bases from V and 5 bases from J, with 15 bases between. The CDR3 contains 14 residues. The CDR3 sequence: CASSSLGAETEAFF. The CDR3 DNA sequence: TGTGCCAGCAGTAGTCTGGGGGCAGAGACTGAAGCTTTCTTT.

This clone appeared a single time. This chain uses TRBV19 with TRBJ2-3; 9 bases fit TRBD1. The CDR3 contains 14 residues. The V gene end was trimmed by 11 bases and the J gene end by 3 bases; junction bases not matched to a gene: 9. Per germline, CDR1 LNHDA and CDR2 SQIVND (reference sequence). CDR3 in amino acids: CASDRGGRTDTQYF. In DNA, the CDR3 is TGTGCCTCGGACAGGGGCGGGAGAACAGATACGCAGTATTTT.